The 8 T cell receptor beta chains listed next were all sequenced from one sample in a study of blood T cell repertoires in COVID-19. Profiled with immunoSEQ multiplex PCR; TCRdb holds only in-frame clones, not every one. The table shows some 240,000 clones, with roughly 85% occurring only once. The sequenced material came from peripheral blood. The receptors were sampled from a woman aged 70-85 years with COVID-19, enrolled during active disease.

This clone was detected once. The rearrangement uses TRBV11-3 and TRBJ2-3, with D maybe TRBD1 (6 bases). Germline CDR1 reads SGHNT; CDR2 reads YENEEA. V was pared by 5 bases and J by 10 bases, with 13 bases between. CDR3 length: 12 residues. This CDR3 is CASSQDRVAQYF. CDR3 nucleotides: TGTGCCAGCAGCCAGGACAGAGTGGCGCAGTATTTT.

This clone has more than one count but fewer than ten. V is TRBV19 and J is TRBJ1-6, with 8 bases fitting TRBD1. The CDR3 has 14 amino acids. Per germline, CDR1 LNHDA and CDR2 SQIVND (reference sequence). The V segment lost 3 bases and the J segment 12 bases; nucleotides outside the gene matches: 7. The CDR3: CASSMPGQARPLHF. DNA of the CDR3: TGTGCCAGTAGTATGCCGGGACAGGCCCGACCCCTCCACTTT.

The genes are TRBV19 and TRBJ2-1, with D possibly matching TRBD1 (5 bases). V shed 0 bases and J shed 5 bases, with 14 bases lying between them. This CDR3 is built from 16 residues. CDR1 is LNHDA and CDR2 is SQIVND in the germline V gene (reference sequence). Written as DNA, the CDR3 is TGTGCCAGTAGTATAGATCTGGACACTATCCACAATGAGCAGTTCTTC. Translating gives CASSIDLDTIHNEQFF. Full variable domain (rest looked up from reference TRBV19 and TRBJ2-1): DGGITQSPKYLFRKEGQNVTLSCEQNLNHDAMYWYRQDPGQGLRLIYYSQIVNDFQKGDIAEGYSVSREKKESFPLTVTSAQKNPTAFYLCASSIDLDTIHNEQFFGPGTRLTVL.

This chain links TRBV10-3 with TRBJ2-2, with D perhaps matching TRBD2 (6 bases). This CDR3 spans 15 amino acids. Per germline, CDR1 ENHRY and CDR2 SYGVKD. The V gene lost 3 bases and the J gene lost 2 bases, with 10 bases spanning the gap. The chain's CDR3 is CAISEGTANTGELFF. CDR3 DNA sequence: TGTGCCATCAGTGAAGGGACTGCCAACACCGGGGAGCTGTTTTTT.

The rearrangement uses TRBV6-5 and TRBJ2-5; D not resolved. V lost 5 bases and J lost 5, with 9 bases in between. CDR1 and CDR2 from the germline V gene are MNHEY and SVGAGI. CDR3 length: 12 amino acids. CDR3 DNA sequence: TGTGCCAGCAGTCCGGGTGCGGAGACCCAGTACTTC. Translation gives CASSPGAETQYF.

The J gene is TRBJ2-7, the V gene TRBV21-1; the table's D gene call, TRBD2, was not cross checked with the DNA. TRBV21-1 is reported as a pseudogene. The CDR3 contains 18 residues. The CDR3 here is CASSKVPLAGEGEDEQYF. CDR3 coding DNA: TGTGCCAGCAGCAAAGTTCCGCTAGCGGGAGAAGGAGAGGACGAGCAGTACTTC.

V usage is TRBV29-1 and J usage is TRBJ2-1; TRBD2 aligns across 10 bases. In germline, CDR1 is SQVTM, CDR2 ANQGSEA. The V gene end was trimmed by 0 bases and the J gene end by 7 bases; junction bases not matched to a gene: 6. CDR3 length: 15 amino acids. The CDR3 is CSVEDRLAGVNEQFF. The CDR3 DNA sequence: TGCAGCGTTGAAGATCGCCTAGCGGGAGTAAATGAGCAGTTCTTC.

The chain employs TRBV5-5 and TRBJ1-6; D remains unclear. This CDR3 has 14 residues. Germline CDR1 SGHKS, CDR2 YYEKEE (reference sequence). V was cut by 1 base and J by 8 bases, with 10 bases left in between. As DNA, the CDR3 is TGTGCCAGCAGCTTGCGGGTGGAAGATTCACCCCTCCACTTT. It translates to CASSLRVEDSPLHF.